The clone carrying this T cell receptor beta chain is termed medium-sized (0.01 to 0.1%). Its antigen is unknown. These data belong to a study of somatic mutations in cytotoxic T cells in rheumatoid arthritis. The repertoire was sequenced with immunoSEQ multiplex PCR; TCRdb's copy has only in-frame clones and lacks some. The table records fewer than 13,000 clones, roughly 68% of them present only once. This CDR3 region has 13 residues. CDR1 and CDR2 from the germline V gene are SEHNR and FQNEAQ (reference sequence). Trimming removed 3 bases at V and 5 bases at J, with 11 bases between. Whole-study results and caveats: No age-related increase in CD8+ clonality was seen in healthy controls, but one was seen in rheumatoid arthritis patients.

The TCR sequence derives from a man aged 55-75 years in good health. The genes are TRBV7-9 and TRBJ2-7; D perhaps matches TRBD2 (5 bases). Specimen: CD8+ T cells sorted from blood. The CDR3 loop reads CASSLRLANEQYF. The CDR3 nucleotides read TGTGCCAGCAGCTTGCGTCTAGCCAACGAGCAGTACTTC.